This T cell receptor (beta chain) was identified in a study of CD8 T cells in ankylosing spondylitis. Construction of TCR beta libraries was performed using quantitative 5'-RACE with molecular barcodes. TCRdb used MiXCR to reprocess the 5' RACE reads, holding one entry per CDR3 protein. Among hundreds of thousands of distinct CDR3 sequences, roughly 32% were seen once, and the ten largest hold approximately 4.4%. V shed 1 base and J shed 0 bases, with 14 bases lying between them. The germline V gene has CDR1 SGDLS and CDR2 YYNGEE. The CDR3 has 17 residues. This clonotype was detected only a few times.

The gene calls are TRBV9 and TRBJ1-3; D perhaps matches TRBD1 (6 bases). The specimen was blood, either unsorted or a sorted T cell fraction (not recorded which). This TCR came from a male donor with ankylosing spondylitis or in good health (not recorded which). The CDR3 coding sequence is TGTGCCAGCAGCGTATGGGCAGGGGCGACCTCTGGAAACACCATATATTTT. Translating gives CASSVWAGATSGNTIYF.